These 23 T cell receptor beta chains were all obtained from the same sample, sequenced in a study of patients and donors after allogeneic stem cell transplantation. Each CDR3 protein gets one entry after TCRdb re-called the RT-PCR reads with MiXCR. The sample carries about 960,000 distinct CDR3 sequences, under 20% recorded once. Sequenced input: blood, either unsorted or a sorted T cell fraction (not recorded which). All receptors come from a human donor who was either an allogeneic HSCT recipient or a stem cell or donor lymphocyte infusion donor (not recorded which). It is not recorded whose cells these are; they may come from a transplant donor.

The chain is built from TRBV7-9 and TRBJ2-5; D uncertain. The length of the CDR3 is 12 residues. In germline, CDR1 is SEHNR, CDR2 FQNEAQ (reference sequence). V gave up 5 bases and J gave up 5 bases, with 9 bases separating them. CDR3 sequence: CASSALEETQYF. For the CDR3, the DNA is TGTGCCAGCAGCGCGCTGGAGGAGACCCAGTACTTC.

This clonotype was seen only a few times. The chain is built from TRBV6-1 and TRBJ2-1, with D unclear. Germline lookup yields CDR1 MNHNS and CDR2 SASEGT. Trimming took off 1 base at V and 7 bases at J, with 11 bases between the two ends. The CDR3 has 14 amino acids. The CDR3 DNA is TGTGCCAGCAGTGAAGTGTATCCGCTGAATGAGCAGTTCTTC. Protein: CASSEVYPLNEQFF.

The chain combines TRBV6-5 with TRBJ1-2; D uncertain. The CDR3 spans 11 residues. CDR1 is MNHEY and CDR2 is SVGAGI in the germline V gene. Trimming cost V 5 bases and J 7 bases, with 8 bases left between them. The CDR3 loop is CASSDEGGYTF. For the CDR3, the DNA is TGTGCCAGCAGTGACGAGGGTGGCTACACCTTC.

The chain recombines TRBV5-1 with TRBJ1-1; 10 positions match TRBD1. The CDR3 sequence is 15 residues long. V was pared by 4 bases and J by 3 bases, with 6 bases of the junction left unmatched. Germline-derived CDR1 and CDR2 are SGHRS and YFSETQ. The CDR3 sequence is CASSPTTGGHTEAFF. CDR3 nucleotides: TGCGCCAGCAGCCCGACGACAGGGGGCCACACTGAAGCTTTCTTT.

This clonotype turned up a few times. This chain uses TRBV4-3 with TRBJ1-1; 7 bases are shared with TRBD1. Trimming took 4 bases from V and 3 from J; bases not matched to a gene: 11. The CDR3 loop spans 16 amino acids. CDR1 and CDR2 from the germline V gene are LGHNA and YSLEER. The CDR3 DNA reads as TGCGCCAGCAGCCCCTTTCTAACAGGGGATCACACTGAAGCTTTCTTT. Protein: CASSPFLTGDHTEAFF.

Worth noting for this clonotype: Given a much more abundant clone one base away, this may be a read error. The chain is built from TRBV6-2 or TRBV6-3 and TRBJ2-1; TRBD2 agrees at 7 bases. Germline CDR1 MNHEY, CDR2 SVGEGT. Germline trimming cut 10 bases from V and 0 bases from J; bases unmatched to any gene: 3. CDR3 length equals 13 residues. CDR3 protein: CATTGGSYNEQFF. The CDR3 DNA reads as TGTGCCACCACGGGGGGCTCCTACAATGAGCAGTTCTTC.

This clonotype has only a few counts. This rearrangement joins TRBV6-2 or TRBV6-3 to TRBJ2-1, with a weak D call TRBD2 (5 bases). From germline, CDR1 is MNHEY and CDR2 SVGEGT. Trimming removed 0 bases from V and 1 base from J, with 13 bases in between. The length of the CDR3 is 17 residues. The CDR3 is CASSYSYSERSYNEQFF. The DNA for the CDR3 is TGTGCCAGCAGTTACTCCTATAGCGAGCGGTCCTACAATGAGCAGTTCTTC.

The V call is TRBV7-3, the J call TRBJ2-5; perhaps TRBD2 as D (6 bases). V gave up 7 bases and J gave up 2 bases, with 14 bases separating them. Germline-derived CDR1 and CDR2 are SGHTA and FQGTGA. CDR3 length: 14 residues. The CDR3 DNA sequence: TGTGCCAGCACCCCGGGACTCATTCAAGAGACCCAGTACTTC. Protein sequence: CASTPGLIQETQYF. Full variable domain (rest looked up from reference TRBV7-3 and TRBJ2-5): GAGVSQTPSNKVTEKGKYVELRCDPISGHTALYWYRQSLGQGPEFLIYFQGTGAADDSGLPNDRFFAVRPEGSVSTLKIQRTERGDSAVYLCASTPGLIQETQYFGPGTRLLVL.

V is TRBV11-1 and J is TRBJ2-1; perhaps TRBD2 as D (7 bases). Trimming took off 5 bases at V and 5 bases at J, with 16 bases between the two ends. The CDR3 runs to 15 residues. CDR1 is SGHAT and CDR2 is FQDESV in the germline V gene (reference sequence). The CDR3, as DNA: TGTGCCAGCAGCATATGGGGGGGGGCCAACAATGAGCAGTTCTTC. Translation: CASSIWGGANNEQFF.

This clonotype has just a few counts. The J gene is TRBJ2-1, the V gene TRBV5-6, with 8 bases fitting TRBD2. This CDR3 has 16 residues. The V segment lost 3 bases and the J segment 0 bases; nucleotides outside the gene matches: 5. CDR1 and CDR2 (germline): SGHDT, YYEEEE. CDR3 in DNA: TGTGCCAGCAGCTCGCCGAGCGGGAGCTCCTACAATGAGCAGTTCTTC. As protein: CASSSPSGSSYNEQFF.

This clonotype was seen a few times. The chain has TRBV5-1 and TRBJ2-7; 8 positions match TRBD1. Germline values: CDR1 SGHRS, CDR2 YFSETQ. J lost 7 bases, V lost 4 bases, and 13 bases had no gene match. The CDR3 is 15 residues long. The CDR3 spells CASSPEGRGRQEQYF. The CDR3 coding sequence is TGCGCCAGCAGCCCGGAAGGCAGGGGGCGCCAGGAGCAGTACTTC.

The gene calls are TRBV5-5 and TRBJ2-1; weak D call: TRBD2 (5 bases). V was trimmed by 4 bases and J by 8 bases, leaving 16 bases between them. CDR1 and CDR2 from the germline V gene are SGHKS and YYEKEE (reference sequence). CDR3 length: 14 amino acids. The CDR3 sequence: CASSPEDLVYEQFF. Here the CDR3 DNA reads TGTGCCAGCAGCCCGGAGGACCTAGTCTATGAGCAGTTCTTC.

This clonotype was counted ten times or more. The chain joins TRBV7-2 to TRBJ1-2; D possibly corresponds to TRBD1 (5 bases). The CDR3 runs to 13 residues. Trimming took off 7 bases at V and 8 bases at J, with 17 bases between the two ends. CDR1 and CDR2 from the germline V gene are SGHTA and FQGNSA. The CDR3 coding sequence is TGTGCCAGCAACCCCTCGGGGCTAGGGGGCTACACCTTC. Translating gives CASNPSGLGGYTF.

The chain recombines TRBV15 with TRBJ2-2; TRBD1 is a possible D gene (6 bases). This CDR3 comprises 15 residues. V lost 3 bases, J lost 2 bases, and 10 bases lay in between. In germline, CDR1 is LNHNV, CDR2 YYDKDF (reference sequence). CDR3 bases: TGTGCCACCAGCAGCTACAGGGCCAACACCGGGGAGCTGTTTTTT. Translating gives CATSSYRANTGELFF.

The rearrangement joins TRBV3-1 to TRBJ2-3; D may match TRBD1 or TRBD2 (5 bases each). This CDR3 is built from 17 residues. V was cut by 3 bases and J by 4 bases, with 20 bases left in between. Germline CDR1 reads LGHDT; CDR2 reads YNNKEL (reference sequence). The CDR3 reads CASSHLSLGDSADTQYF. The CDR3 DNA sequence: TGTGCCAGCAGCCACCTTTCGTTGGGGGATAGCGCAGATACGCAGTATTTT.

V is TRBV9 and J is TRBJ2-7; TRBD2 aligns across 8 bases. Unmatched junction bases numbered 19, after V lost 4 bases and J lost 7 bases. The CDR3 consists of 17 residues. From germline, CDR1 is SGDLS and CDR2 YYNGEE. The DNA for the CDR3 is TGTGCCAGCAGCAAACCTAGAGCGGGAGTCGCCCCTAGGGAGCAGTACTTC. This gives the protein CASSKPRAGVAPREQYF.

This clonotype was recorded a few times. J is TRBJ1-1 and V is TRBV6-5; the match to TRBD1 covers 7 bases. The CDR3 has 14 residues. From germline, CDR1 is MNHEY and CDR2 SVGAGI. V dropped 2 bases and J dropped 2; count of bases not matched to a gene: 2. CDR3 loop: CASSYRGHNTEAFF. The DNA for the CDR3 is TGTGCCAGCAGTTACAGGGGGCACAACACTGAAGCTTTCTTT.

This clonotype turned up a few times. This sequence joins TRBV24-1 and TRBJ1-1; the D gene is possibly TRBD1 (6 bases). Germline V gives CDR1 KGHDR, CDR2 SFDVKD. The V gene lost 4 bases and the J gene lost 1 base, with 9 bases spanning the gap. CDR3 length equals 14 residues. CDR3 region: CATSEGGGNTEAFF. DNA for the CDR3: TGTGCCACCAGTGAGGGGGGCGGGAACACTGAAGCTTTCTTT.

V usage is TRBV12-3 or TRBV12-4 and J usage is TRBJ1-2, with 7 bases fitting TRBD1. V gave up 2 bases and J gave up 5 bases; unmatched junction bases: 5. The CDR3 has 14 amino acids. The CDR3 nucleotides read TGTGCCAGCAGTTTAACGGCAGGGGGATATGGCTACACCTTC. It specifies CASSLTAGGYGYTF.

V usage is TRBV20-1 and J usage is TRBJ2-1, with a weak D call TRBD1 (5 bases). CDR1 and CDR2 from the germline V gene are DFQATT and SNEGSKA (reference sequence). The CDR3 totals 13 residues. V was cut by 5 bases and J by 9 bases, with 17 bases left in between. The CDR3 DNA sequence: TGCAGTGCTGGAAAGACTCCCCAGGGTGAGCAGTTCTTC. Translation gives CSAGKTPQGEQFF.

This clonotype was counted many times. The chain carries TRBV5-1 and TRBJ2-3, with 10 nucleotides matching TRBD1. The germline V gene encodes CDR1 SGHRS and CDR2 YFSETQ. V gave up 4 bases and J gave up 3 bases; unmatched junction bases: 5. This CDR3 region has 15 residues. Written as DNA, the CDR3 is TGCGCCAGCAGCCTTCGGACAGGGGGAACAGATACGCAGTATTTT. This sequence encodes CASSLRTGGTDTQYF. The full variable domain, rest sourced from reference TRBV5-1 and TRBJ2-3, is KAGVTQTPRYLIKTRGQQVTLSCSPISGHRSVSWYQQTPGQGLQFLFEYFSETQRNKGNFPGRFSGRQFSNSRSEMNVSTLELGDSALYLCASSLRTGGTDTQYFGPGTRLTVL.

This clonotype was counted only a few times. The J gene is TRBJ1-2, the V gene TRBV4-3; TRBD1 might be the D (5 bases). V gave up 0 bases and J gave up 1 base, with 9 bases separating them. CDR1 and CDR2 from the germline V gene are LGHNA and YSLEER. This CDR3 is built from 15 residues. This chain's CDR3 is CASSQDQGLNYGYTF. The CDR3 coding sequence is TGCGCCAGCAGCCAAGATCAGGGTCTTAACTATGGCTACACCTTC.

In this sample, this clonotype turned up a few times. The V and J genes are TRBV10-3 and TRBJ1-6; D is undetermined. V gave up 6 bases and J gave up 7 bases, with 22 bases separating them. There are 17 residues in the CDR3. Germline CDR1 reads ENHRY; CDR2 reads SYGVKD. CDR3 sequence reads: CAISSDYRALENSPLHF. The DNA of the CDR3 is TGTGCCATCAGCTCCGATTATAGGGCATTAGAAAATTCACCCCTCCACTTT.